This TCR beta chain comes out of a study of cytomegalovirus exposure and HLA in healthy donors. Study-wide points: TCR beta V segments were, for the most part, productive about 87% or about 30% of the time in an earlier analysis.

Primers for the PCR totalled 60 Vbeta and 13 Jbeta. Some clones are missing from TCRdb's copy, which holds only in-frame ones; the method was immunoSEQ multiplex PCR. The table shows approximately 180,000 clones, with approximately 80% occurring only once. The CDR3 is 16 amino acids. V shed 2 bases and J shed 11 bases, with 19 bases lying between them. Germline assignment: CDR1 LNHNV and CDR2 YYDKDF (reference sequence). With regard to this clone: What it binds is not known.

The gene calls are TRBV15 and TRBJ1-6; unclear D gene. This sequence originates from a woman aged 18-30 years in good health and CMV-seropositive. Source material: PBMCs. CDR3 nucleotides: TGTGCCACCAGCAGAACTTGGAGGGAGGGAAATCCACCCCTCCACTTT. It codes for CATSRTWREGNPPLHF.